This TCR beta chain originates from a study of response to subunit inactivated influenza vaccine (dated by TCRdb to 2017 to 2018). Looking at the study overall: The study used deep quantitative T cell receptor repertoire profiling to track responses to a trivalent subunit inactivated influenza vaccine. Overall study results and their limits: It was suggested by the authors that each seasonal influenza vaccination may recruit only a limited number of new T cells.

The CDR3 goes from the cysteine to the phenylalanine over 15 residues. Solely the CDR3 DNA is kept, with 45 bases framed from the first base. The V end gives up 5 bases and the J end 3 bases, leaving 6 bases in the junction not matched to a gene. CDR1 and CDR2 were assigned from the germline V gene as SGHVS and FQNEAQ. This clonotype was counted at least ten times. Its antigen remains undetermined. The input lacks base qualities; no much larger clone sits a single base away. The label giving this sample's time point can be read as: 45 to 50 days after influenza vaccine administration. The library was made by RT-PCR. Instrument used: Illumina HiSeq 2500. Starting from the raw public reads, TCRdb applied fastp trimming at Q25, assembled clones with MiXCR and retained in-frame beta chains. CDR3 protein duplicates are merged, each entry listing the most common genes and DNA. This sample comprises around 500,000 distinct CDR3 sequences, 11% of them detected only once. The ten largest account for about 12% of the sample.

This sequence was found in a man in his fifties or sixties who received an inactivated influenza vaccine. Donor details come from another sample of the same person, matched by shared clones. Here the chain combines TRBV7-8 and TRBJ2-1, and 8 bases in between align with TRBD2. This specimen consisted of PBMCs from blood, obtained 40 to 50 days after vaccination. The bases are TGTGCCAGCAGCCGCCGGGAGGGCCTCTACAATGAGCAGTTCTTC. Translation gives CASSRREGLYNEQFF.